The rows below give T cell receptor beta chains drawn from one sample of a study of T-cell reconstitution after alpha-beta-depleted transplantation in children. TCRdb used MiXCR to reprocess the PCR reads, holding one entry per CDR3 protein. The sample records around 580,000 distinct CDR3 sequences, more than 20% being singletons. The material was PBMCs, mostly from graft donor cells, obtained 360 days after TCRalphabeta/CD19-depleted stem cell transplant. Source of these receptors: a boy under two years old who had a stem cell transplant for acute myeloid leukemia, so the T cells may come from the graft donor. CDR3s include the opening cysteine and the closing phenylalanine or tryptophan.

j_gene | v_gene | CDR3aa
TRBJ2-2 | TRBV24-1 | CATSEAHNRGTGELFF
TRBJ2-1 | TRBV4-1 | CASSQDWANHNEQFF
TRBJ2-3 | TRBV29-1 | CSVGGVMTDTQYF
TRBJ1-1 | TRBV12-3/TRBV12-4 | CASTLRQGDPGTEAFF
TRBJ2-3 | TRBV6-1 | CASAALAGANTQYF
TRBJ1-2 | TRBV28 | CASSPTPQGTISGYTF
TRBJ1-4 | TRBV21-1 | CASSPLRGQGREKLFF
TRBJ2-6 | TRBV21-1 | CASTPRDQGGFYVLTF
TRBJ2-2 | TRBV6-5 | CASSFSGSYTGELFF
TRBJ2-2 | TRBV20-1 | CSARDWIGTGELFF
TRBJ1-2 | TRBV29-1 | CSVVGGIYGYTF
TRBJ1-6 | TRBV7-2 | CASSPPGQGNSPLHF
TRBJ2-1 | TRBV6-6 | CASSYSPNEQFF
TRBJ2-2 | TRBV6-4 | CASSLKLTGELFF
TRBJ2-7 | TRBV5-8 | CASSLALLAYEQYF
TRBJ2-3 | TRBV20-1 | CTPRCVGADLTDTQYF
TRBJ2-7 | TRBV21-1 | CASSKGQPGSSYEQYF
TRBJ2-3 | TRBV20-1 | CSALRASGSTDTQYF
TRBJ2-3 | TRBV13 | CASSSTSGPDTQYF
TRBJ2-7 | TRBV12-3/TRBV12-4 | CASSSSSRSSYEQYF
TRBJ2-5 | TRBV7-7 | CASSLSLQFQETQYF
TRBJ2-3 | TRBV7-9 | CASSLTASTDTQYF
TRBJ2-5 | TRBV7-9 | CASSPRGGTAQETQYF
TRBJ1-1 | TRBV12-3/TRBV12-4 | CASSLAGEVRPNTEAFF
TRBJ2-1 | TRBV27 | CASSLWTGVTYNEQFF
TRBJ2-5 | TRBV7-7 | CASSLSFGGQETQYF
TRBJ1-1 | TRBV12-3/TRBV12-4 | CASSLARRGTEAFF
TRBJ2-5 | TRBV9 | CASSVDEGIQETQYF
TRBJ1-3 | TRBV7-3 | CASSQDRAPGNTIYF
TRBJ1-1 | TRBV5-5 | CASRSAGSTEAFF
TRBJ2-5 | TRBV20-1 | CSASLVVQETQYF
TRBJ2-2 | TRBV6-1 | CASRVTATGELFF
TRBJ1-1 | TRBV20-1 | CSARSHSKMNTEAFF
TRBJ2-1 | TRBV24-1 | CATSRAGGLNEQFF
TRBJ2-7 | TRBV7-2 | CASSRTGTESYEQYF
TRBJ2-3 | TRBV7-2 | CASSSPRDSYTQYF
TRBJ1-5 | TRBV7-8 | CASSSRAPQHF
TRBJ2-2 | TRBV4-1 | CASSQQGPNTGELFF
TRBJ1-2 | TRBV29-1 | CSVETLPNYGYTF
TRBJ2-3 | TRBV15 | CATSVRGGATDTQYF
TRBJ1-5 | TRBV7-2 | CASSLVGFSNQPQHF